The 29 T cell receptor beta chains below come from one sample, sequenced in a study of post-analysis software for immune sequencing data. Whole-study findings and limits: In patients, five or six TRBV segments were more frequent than in controls, with TRBV5-6, TRBV5-1 and TRBV20-1 among them.

The TCR beta cDNA libraries carried unique molecular identifiers. TCRdb independently ran MiXCR on the PCR reads; one entry per CDR3 protein. The table records roughly 620,000 distinct CDR3 sequences, around 47% of them present only once. Their target antigens are unknown. The material sequenced was blood. The receptor set was obtained from a girl between 10 and 17 years old with multiple sclerosis.

The CDR3 region has the DNA TGTGCCTGGAGTCTTAGCTCCTACGAGCAGTACTTC. This encodes CAWSLSSYEQYF. The V gene is TRBV30, the J gene TRBJ2-7; D call uncertain. Between the trimmed V and J ends, which lost 2 bases and 0 bases, there was a span of 5 bases. The CDR3 has 12 residues. The germline V gene encodes CDR1 GTSNPN and CDR2 SVGIG (reference sequence).

V is TRBV11-2 and J is TRBJ2-7; 10 bases match TRBD2. There are 16 residues in the CDR3. The ends lost 4 bases at V and 0 bases at J; junction bases unmatched: 6. Germline lookup yields CDR1 SGHAT and CDR2 FQNNGV. CDR3 region: CASSWLAGVGSYEQYF. The CDR3, as DNA: TGTGCCAGCAGCTGGCTAGCGGGAGTGGGCTCCTACGAGCAGTACTTC.

This clonotype was seen just once. The rearrangement links TRBV29-1 to TRBJ1-1; D not certain. Germline V gene data show CDR1 as SQVTM and CDR2 as ANQGSEA. Trimming took off 8 bases at V and 0 bases at J, with 13 bases between the two ends. The CDR3 covers 13 residues. The CDR3 DNA reads TGCAGCCCATTCAAAACCATGAACACTGAAGCTTTCTTT. Translated, it gives CSPFKTMNTEAFF.

This clonotype was observed a few times. V usage is TRBV12-5 and J usage is TRBJ1-1, with 11 bases lining up with TRBD1. Germline V lookup: CDR1 LGHNT, CDR2 FRNRAP. The CDR3 runs to 16 residues. The trim removed 7 bases at V and 4 bases at J, leaving 11 bases unmatched. Here the CDR3 reads CASAEHRDRGSTEAFF. CDR3 sequence (DNA): TGTGCTAGTGCCGAACACCGGGACAGGGGGTCCACTGAAGCTTTCTTT.

This clonotype has just a few counts. The chain carries TRBV11-3 and TRBJ2-5; possibly TRBD2 for D (5 bases). Germline lookup yields CDR1 SGHNT and CDR2 YENEEA. Trimming took off 2 bases at V and 2 bases at J, with 9 bases between the two ends. There are 14 residues in the CDR3. CDR3 residues: CASSLISGQETQYF. CDR3 nucleotides: TGTGCCAGCAGCTTAATAAGCGGTCAAGAGACCCAGTACTTC.

This clonotype has only a few counts. This chain joins TRBV18 and TRBJ2-1, with no clear D. This CDR3 contains 12 residues. Trimming took off 6 bases at V and 10 bases at J, with 13 bases between the two ends. Per the germline V gene, CDR1 is KGHSH and CDR2 is LQKENI. CDR3 loop: CASSPRPGEQFF. In DNA form, the CDR3 reads TGTGCCAGCTCGCCGAGACCTGGCGAGCAGTTCTTC.

A few counts support this clonotype. This chain joins TRBV29-1 and TRBJ2-3; D is uncertain. V was pared by 7 bases and J by 7 bases, with 12 bases between. Germline CDR1 is SQVTM and CDR2 is ANQGSEA. The CDR3 is 11 residues long. CDR3 DNA sequence: TGCAGCGGGGTCGATGGGAATACGCAGTATTTT. Its translation: CSGVDGNTQYF.

This clonotype was observed once. This sequence joins TRBV12-3 or TRBV12-4 and TRBJ1-4; 10 nucleotides align to TRBD1. The CDR3 spans 15 residues. Unmatched junction bases numbered 6, after V lost 6 bases and J lost 5 bases. As DNA, the CDR3 is TGTGCCAGCAGCCAGGACAGGGGGGCAAATGAAAAACTGTTTTTT. Residues: CASSQDRGANEKLFF.

This clonotype was counted between two and nine times. V usage is TRBV7-2 and J usage is TRBJ2-7, with 7 bases matching TRBD2. V shed 0 bases and J 2 bases; nucleotides not matched to a gene: 10. This CDR3 has 17 residues. Looked up from germline, CDR1 is SGHTA and CDR2 is FQGNSA. CDR3 coding DNA: TGTGCCAGCAGCTTAGCGGGAGGGCCTTTCAACCCCTACGAGCAGTACTTC. This translates into CASSLAGGPFNPYEQYF. Supplemented by reference TRBV7-2 and TRBJ2-7, the full variable domain reads GAGVSQSPSNKVTEKGKDVELRCDPISGHTALYWYRQSLGQGLEFLIYFQGNSAPDKSGLPSDRFSAERTGGSVSTLTIQRTQQEDSAVYLCASSLAGGPFNPYEQYFGPGTRLTVT.

This clonotype was counted a few times. CDR3 DNA sequence: TGTGCCAGCAGTGAAGGTGAAGGGTGGACTTCACCCCTCCACTTT. As protein: CASSEGEGWTSPLHF. The J gene is TRBJ1-6, the V gene TRBV2; D remains ambiguous. The V gene lost 1 base and the J gene lost 9 bases, with 13 bases spanning the gap. The CDR3 covers 15 residues. The germline gives CDR1 SNHLY, CDR2 FYNNEI.

The chain has TRBV5-1 and TRBJ2-5; 9 bases agree with TRBD2. Germline trimming cut 4 bases from V and 5 bases from J; bases unmatched to any gene: 12. Germline-derived CDR1 and CDR2 are SGHRS and YFSETQ. The CDR3 spans 16 residues. The CDR3 DNA reads TGCGCCAGCAGCCCTTATGGAAGCACTAGCGGGGAGACCCAGTACTTC. It yields the protein CASSPYGSTSGETQYF.

The chain combines TRBV15 with TRBJ1-1, with D uncertain. V was cut by 0 bases and J by 2 bases, with 7 bases left in between. Germline loops: CDR1 LNHNV, CDR2 YYDKDF (reference sequence). CDR3 size: 14 residues. The CDR3 loop reads CATSRDHSNTEAFF. The CDR3 DNA is TGTGCCACCAGCAGAGATCACAGTAACACTGAAGCTTTCTTT.

This clonotype has only a few counts. The chain employs TRBV12-3 or TRBV12-4 and TRBJ1-2; a possible D gene is TRBD1 (6 bases). V was shortened by 3 bases and J by 8 bases, with 19 bases between the two germline ends. The CDR3 is 15 amino acids. The DNA of the CDR3 is TGTGCCAGCAGTTTCGGTGTAGGGGGAAATTTGGGCTACACCTTC. Encoded protein: CASSFGVGGNLGYTF.

V usage is TRBV12-3 or TRBV12-4 and J usage is TRBJ2-5; D possibly corresponds to TRBD1 (6 bases). The CDR3 is made up of 15 amino acids. V lost 4 bases to trimming and J lost 1 base, with 13 bases between them. In DNA form, the CDR3 reads TGTGCCAGCAGTTCCTCATACAGGGTCCAAGAGACCCAGTACTTC. This gives the protein CASSSSYRVQETQYF.

The genes are TRBV5-1 and TRBJ1-1; D is ambiguous. The CDR3 loop spans 13 amino acids. Germline CDR1 and CDR2: SGHRS and YFSETQ. V was trimmed by 4 bases and J by 1 base, leaving 8 bases between them. In DNA, the CDR3 is TGCGCCAGCAGCCATTCGGGGAACACTGAAGCTTTCTTT. It encodes CASSHSGNTEAFF.

This clonotype was seen only a few times. The chain uses TRBV7-9 and TRBJ2-6, with D possibly being TRBD1 (6 bases). V was cut by 7 bases and J by 0 bases, with 19 bases left in between. There are 18 residues in the CDR3. The germline CDR1 and CDR2 sequences are SEHNR and FQNEAQ (reference sequence). CDR3 region: CASNNRGGTGSGANVLTF. DNA for the CDR3: TGTGCCAGCAACAACAGAGGGGGAACGGGCTCTGGGGCCAACGTCCTGACTTTC. The whole variable domain, filled in from reference TRBV7-9 and TRBJ2-6, reads DTGVSQNPRHKITKRGQNVTFRCDPISEHNRLYWYRQTLGQGPEFLTYFQNEAQLEKSRLLSDRFSAERPKGSFSTLEIQRTEQGDSAMYLCASNNRGGTGSGANVLTFGAGSRLTVL.

This clonotype has a handful of counts. The V call is TRBV15, the J call TRBJ1-2; unclear D gene. V was pared by 4 bases and J by 4 bases, with 10 bases between. CDR3 length: 13 residues. Germline values: CDR1 LNHNV, CDR2 YYDKDF (reference sequence). Written as DNA, the CDR3 is TGTGCCACCAGCATGGTAGAGTTCTATGGCTACACCTTC. Translating gives CATSMVEFYGYTF.

J is TRBJ1-2 and V is TRBV5-1, with D possibly being TRBD1 (5 bases). Germline V gene data show CDR1 as SGHRS and CDR2 as YFSETQ. The length of the CDR3 is 13 residues. Between the trimmed V and J ends, which lost 9 bases and 4 bases, there was a span of 16 bases. The CDR3 sequence is CATTGGGSYGYTF. DNA of the CDR3: TGCGCCACCACCGGGGGAGGAAGCTATGGCTACACCTTC.

Of note for this clonotype: The germline gene is not matched at one end of the junction; a read error may be the cause. The chain carries TRBV12-3 or TRBV12-4 and TRBJ1-1; no reliable D call. This CDR3 is 14 amino acids long. CDR3 nucleotides: TGTGTCAGCAGTTTTGGTTTGGTGAACACTGAAGCTTTCTTT. Translation gives CVSSFGLVNTEAFF.

V and J are TRBV20-1 and TRBJ2-1; maybe TRBD2 (6 bases). V was shortened by 3 bases and J by 3 bases, with 15 bases between the two germline ends. Germline CDR1 reads DFQATT; CDR2 reads SNEGSKA (reference sequence). The CDR3 is made up of 15 amino acids. The CDR3, as DNA: TGCAGTGCTAGGCCGTCTAGCGAAGTCTACAATGAGCAGTTCTTC. Its protein product is CSARPSSEVYNEQFF.

The chain carries TRBV29-1 and TRBJ2-2; TRBD2 is a possible D gene (5 bases). The CDR3 spans 17 residues. Germline CDR1 is SQVTM and CDR2 is ANQGSEA. Trimming cost V 6 bases and J 8 bases, with 28 bases left between them. CDR3 nucleotide sequence: TGCAGCGTCGGAACTGGACTGCTAGGACGCACGTGGGGGGAGCTGTTTTTT. Translated: CSVGTGLLGRTWGELFF.

The chain uses TRBV11-2 and TRBJ1-5; a weak D match, TRBD1 (6 bases). Trimming took off 2 bases at V and 7 bases at J, with 15 bases between the two ends. Germline CDR1 SGHAT, CDR2 FQNNGV. The CDR3 extends over 15 amino acids. The CDR3 spells CASSLTGSGGQPQHF. In DNA, the CDR3 is TGTGCCAGCAGCTTAACAGGGTCAGGTGGACAGCCCCAGCATTTT. Supplemented by reference TRBV11-2 and TRBJ1-5, the full variable domain reads EAGVAQSPRYKIIEKRQSVAFWCNPISGHATLYWYQQILGQGPKLLIQFQNNGVVDDSQLPKDRFSAERLKGVDSTLKIQPAKLEDSAVYLCASSLTGSGGQPQHFGDGTRLSIL.

Remarks on this clonotype: An end of the junction differs from the germline gene, which may be a read error. This rearrangement joins TRBV12-3 or TRBV12-4 to TRBJ2-2, with 8 bases fitting TRBD1. The CDR3 loop spans 15 amino acids. The CDR3 sequence: CVSRSPTGGTGELFF. As DNA, the CDR3 is TGTGTCAGCAGGTCCCCAACAGGGGGCACCGGGGAGCTGTTTTTT.

A few counts support this clonotype. The chain links TRBV5-1 to TRBJ2-1, with a tentative D call TRBD1 (6 bases). The V gene's germline CDR1 is SGHRS and CDR2 YFSETQ. Trimming removed 2 bases at V and 6 bases at J, with 12 bases between. This CDR3 has 14 residues. As DNA, the CDR3 is TGCGCCAGCAGCTTAGGGACAAAAGGCAATGAGCAGTTCTTC. Translating gives CASSLGTKGNEQFF.

This chain joins TRBV5-1 and TRBJ1-1; D not resolved. Trimming removed 4 bases from V and 2 bases from J, with 6 bases in between. Germline CDR1 is SGHRS and CDR2 is YFSETQ. The CDR3 loop spans 12 amino acids. The DNA of the CDR3 is TGCGCCAGCAGCGTCTCCAACACTGAAGCTTTCTTT. This encodes CASSVSNTEAFF.

This sequence joins TRBV5-1 and TRBJ1-2; no clear D gene. V was trimmed by 0 bases and J by 6 bases, leaving 9 bases between them. CDR3 size: 13 residues. Looked up from germline, CDR1 is SGHRS and CDR2 is YFSETQ. DNA of the CDR3: TGCGCCAGCAGCTTGGGGGGATACCATGGCTACACCTTC. This sequence encodes CASSLGGYHGYTF.

The V gene is TRBV29-1, the J gene TRBJ1-5; the D is unclear. CDR1 and CDR2 (germline): SQVTM, ANQGSEA. V lost 6 bases and J 3 bases, leaving 15 bases between the germline ends. This CDR3 has 14 amino acids. The DNA for the CDR3 is TGCAGCGTCAGAGCGGCGGGGAACAATCAGCCCCAGCATTTT. Encoded protein: CSVRAAGNNQPQHF.

V usage is TRBV6-6 and J usage is TRBJ2-5; the D gene is possibly TRBD2 (6 bases). Trimming took 6 bases from V and 2 from J, leaving 10 bases between them. The CDR3 has 13 amino acids. Germline CDR1 MNHNY, CDR2 SVGAGI (reference sequence). Written as DNA, the CDR3 is TGTGCCAGCAGCGGGACTCGACAAGAGACCCAGTACTTC. This sequence encodes CASSGTRQETQYF.

The rearrangement joins TRBV7-2 to TRBJ2-7, with 8 positions matching TRBD2. The CDR3 loop spans 16 amino acids. V lost 4 bases to trimming and J lost 3 bases; unmatched junction nucleotides: 11. The V gene's germline CDR1 is SGHTA and CDR2 FQGNSA. The CDR3 region has the DNA TGTGCCAGCAGCTCGGGACCGGGACTAGTTTGCTACGAGCAGTACTTC. Translating it yields CASSSGPGLVCYEQYF. Filled out from reference TRBV7-2 and TRBJ2-7, the complete variable domain reads GAGVSQSPSNKVTEKGKDVELRCDPISGHTALYWYRQSLGQGLEFLIYFQGNSAPDKSGLPSDRFSAERTGGSVSTLTIQRTQQEDSAVYLCASSSGPGLVCYEQYFGPGTRLTVT.